These 29 T cell receptor beta chains share one sample of origin, sequenced in a study of shared clonotypes between healthy human individuals (dated by TCRdb to the early 2020s). For the CD8 naive samples, CD45RO-negative cells were positively selected for CCR7, yielding a CD45RA+CCR7+ population from which TemRA cells were excluded. Libraries were prepared through the immunoSEQ multiplex PCR assay. Entries here come from immuneACCESS through TCRdb and include only in-frame sequences with V and J called. Some clones fail to appear in such tables; in the studies checked, an unresolved V gene covers under half of the shortfall, and the cause of the remainder is unknown. A total of some 2 million clones appear in this sample, over 85% of them only once. Together, the top ten hold about 1.1% of the sample. The sequenced sample consisted of naive CD8+ T cells sorted from blood. The cell subset or site label of this sample denotes: CD45RA+CCR7+. The receptor set was obtained from a young man in good health.

The chain joins TRBV7-2 to TRBJ2-7; no clear D gene. The CDR3 has 16 amino acids. Germline loops: CDR1 SGHTA, CDR2 FQGNSA. Trimming cost V 5 bases and J 0 bases, with 17 bases left between them. The CDR3 reads CASSPVAGWSSYEQYF. As DNA, the CDR3 is TGTGCCAGCAGCCCAGTAGCTGGGTGGAGCTCCTACGAGCAGTACTTC.

The chain joins TRBV13 to TRBJ2-6; TRBD1 matches 7 bases. The CDR3 has 17 residues. Trimming removed 3 bases from V and 0 bases from J; junction bases left unmatched: 5. Germline V CDR1 and CDR2: PRHDT, FYEKMQ (reference sequence). The CDR3 loop is CASSLGQSPSGANVLTF. CDR3 DNA: TGTGCCAGCAGCTTGGGACAGTCTCCCTCTGGGGCCAACGTCCTGACTTTC.

Concerning this clone: The same CDR3 arises from other DNA sequences in this sample as well. The chain uses TRBV9 and TRBJ2-7, with 10 bases that match TRBD1. V dropped 5 bases and J dropped 6; count of bases not matched to a gene: 5. This CDR3 contains 13 residues. CDR1 SGDLS and CDR2 YYNGEE come from the germline V gene. The CDR3 coding sequence is TGTGCCAGCAGTACCGGGACAGGGGTCGAGCAGTACTTC. This codes for CASSTGTGVEQYF.

The V call is TRBV13, the J call TRBJ2-3; 16 bases align to TRBD2. The trim removed 5 bases at V and 0 bases at J, leaving 8 bases unmatched. Germline V gene lookup returns CDR1 PRHDT and CDR2 FYEKMQ (reference sequence). CDR3 length equals 19 residues. The CDR3 loop reads CASSGPGLAGGPSTDTQYF. As DNA, the CDR3 is TGTGCCAGCAGCGGACCGGGACTAGCGGGAGGGCCGAGCACAGATACGCAGTATTTT.

V is TRBV28 and J is TRBJ1-5; D is unclear. V gave up 6 bases and J gave up 3 bases, with 9 bases separating them. Germline V lookup: CDR1 MDHEN, CDR2 SYDVKM. CDR3 size: 13 residues. CDR3 DNA sequence: TGTGCCAGCAGCGCGACGCCCAATCAGCCCCAGCATTTT. This gives the protein CASSATPNQPQHF.

This sequence joins TRBV2 and TRBJ2-3; 9 bases map to TRBD2. Germline assignment: CDR1 SNHLY and CDR2 FYNNEI. CDR3 size: 15 residues. The junction had 6 bases not matched to a gene; V was cut back by 6 bases and J by 2 bases. The CDR3 DNA is TGTGCCAGCAGCGATCCGGGACTAGCCACAGATACGCAGTATTTT. The encoded protein is CASSDPGLATDTQYF.

The chain is built from TRBV18 and TRBJ2-6; perhaps TRBD1 as D (7 bases). This CDR3 has 20 amino acids. V gave up 4 bases and J gave up 6 bases, with 28 bases separating them. Germline CDR1 and CDR2: KGHSH and LQKENI. The CDR3 protein is CASSLPRGQGGFKVANVLTF. In DNA form, the CDR3 reads TGTGCCAGCTCACTGCCCCGAGGGCAGGGGGGATTCAAAGTGGCCAACGTCCTGACTTTC.

The rearrangement joins TRBV25-1 to TRBJ2-7, with TRBD2 matching over 9 bases. CDR1 is MGHDK, CDR2 SYGVNS, per germline. The CDR3 totals 15 residues. V dropped 5 bases and J dropped 2; count of bases not matched to a gene: 7. The CDR3 sequence is CASSLELAGTYEQYF. DNA for the CDR3: TGTGCCAGCAGTCTGGAACTAGCGGGTACCTACGAGCAGTACTTC.

The chain couples TRBV6-4 to TRBJ2-4; 8 positions match TRBD1. The CDR3 is 15 residues long. The V gene end was trimmed by 6 bases and the J gene end by 0 bases; junction bases not matched to a gene: 4. The germline CDR1 and CDR2 sequences are MRHNA and SNTAGT. CDR3: CASRGQGRAKNIQYF. CDR3 DNA sequence: TGTGCCAGCAGAGGACAGGGTAGAGCCAAAAACATTCAGTACTTC.

As concerns this clone: This sample also contains other DNA sequences that code for the same CDR3. V and J are TRBV5-4 and TRBJ2-1; no reliable D call. V shed 2 bases and J shed 1 base, with 7 bases lying between them. The CDR3 is made up of 14 amino acids. CDR1 is SGHNT, CDR2 YYREEE, per germline (reference sequence). The CDR3 sequence: CASSFQSSYNEQFF. The CDR3 DNA is TGTGCCAGCAGCTTTCAATCTTCCTACAATGAGCAGTTCTTC.

The chain is built from TRBV5-6 and TRBJ2-3, with 7 bases identical to TRBD2. The CDR3 length is 17 residues. Trimming cost V 0 bases and J 3 bases; bases outside gene matches: 10. CDR1 is SGHDT, CDR2 YYEEEE, per germline. This CDR3 is CASSLDALGGYTDTQYF. In DNA form, the CDR3 reads TGTGCCAGCAGCTTGGACGCCCTGGGAGGGTATACAGATACGCAGTATTTT.

CDR3 in amino acids: CASSQWTGNQPQHF. The CDR3 coding sequence is TGTGCCAGCAGCCAATGGACGGGCAATCAGCCCCAGCATTTT. The rearrangement links TRBV16 to TRBJ1-5, with D uncertain. In germline, CDR1 is KGHSY, CDR2 FQNENV. V lost 1 base and J lost 2, with 6 bases in between. This CDR3 is 14 amino acids long.

The chain is built from TRBV5-6 and TRBJ1-1, with a tentative D call TRBD1 (6 bases). CDR1 is SGHDT and CDR2 is YYEEEE in the germline V gene. The CDR3 is made up of 14 amino acids. V lost 4 bases and J 7 bases, leaving 17 bases between the germline ends. The CDR3 here is CASSQWARGNEAFF. The DNA of the CDR3 is TGTGCCAGCAGCCAATGGGCGAGGGGGAATGAAGCTTTCTTT.

This rearrangement joins TRBV5-6 to TRBJ1-2; no definite D call. CDR3 length equals 17 residues. Trimming pared 4 bases from V and 3 bases from J, leaving 22 bases between. Germline V gives CDR1 SGHDT, CDR2 YYEEEE. CDR3 sequence reads: CASSPPPPGSGYYGYTF. CDR3 DNA sequence: TGTGCCAGCAGCCCCCCTCCCCCGGGATCTGGTTACTATGGCTACACCTTC.

J is TRBJ2-7 and V is TRBV6-5; the D gene is possibly TRBD1 (5 bases). CDR3 length equals 14 residues. V lost 0 bases, J lost 3 bases, and 9 bases lay in between. Germline CDR1 reads MNHEY; CDR2 reads SVGAGI. The CDR3 region has the DNA TGTGCCAGCAGTTACTCGACAGCGAACTACGAGCAGTACTTC. It specifies CASSYSTANYEQYF.

V is TRBV4-1 and J is TRBJ2-3, with D perhaps matching TRBD2 (6 bases). In germline, CDR1 is MGHRA, CDR2 YSYEKL. This CDR3 has 17 residues. The germline V and J ends were trimmed by 7 bases and 1 base, with 21 bases remaining between them. CDR3 sequence: CASNGIRRGSGTDTQYF. CDR3 nucleotide sequence: TGCGCCAGCAACGGGATTCGGCGGGGTTCGGGCACAGATACGCAGTATTTT.

V usage is TRBV27 and J usage is TRBJ1-4; D possibly corresponds to TRBD1 (5 bases). This CDR3 spans 19 amino acids. The germline V gene has CDR1 MNHEY and CDR2 SMNVEV (reference sequence). Trimming took off 2 bases at V and 0 bases at J, with 19 bases between the two ends. The CDR3 DNA reads TGTGCCAGCAGTTTAATTTATGGACAAGGGGAGGCAACTAATGAAAAACTGTTTTTT. Amino acids: CASSLIYGQGEATNEKLFF.

The V and J genes are TRBV13 and TRBJ2-7, with 8 bases fitting TRBD1. This CDR3 has 16 residues. The V gene's germline CDR1 is PRHDT and CDR2 FYEKMQ (reference sequence). The V segment lost 5 bases and the J segment 5 bases; nucleotides outside the gene matches: 14. CDR3 residues: CASSRPPGRGLNEQYF. In nucleotides, the CDR3 is TGTGCCAGCAGCCGCCCCCCGGGCAGGGGGCTAAACGAGCAGTACTTC.

The chain uses TRBV30 and TRBJ2-1; TRBD2 matches 7 bases. Per germline, CDR1 GTSNPN and CDR2 SVGIG (reference sequence). This CDR3 has 12 amino acids. CDR3 bases: TGTGCGGCTAGCGGCTCCTACAATGAGCAGTTCTTC. It is translated as CAASGSYNEQFF.

This chain connects TRBV11-2 to TRBJ2-1; TRBD1 might be the D (5 bases). V lost 3 bases and J lost 9, with 9 bases in between. CDR1 and CDR2 (germline): SGHAT, FQNNGV. CDR3 length equals 12 residues. The CDR3 region has the DNA TGTGCCAGCAGCTTCGGAAGGGGTGAGCAGTTCTTC. This translates into CASSFGRGEQFF.

This clone was observed a single time. This rearrangement joins TRBV19 to TRBJ1-6; D not certain. Germline V gene lookup returns CDR1 LNHDA and CDR2 SQIVND (reference sequence). This CDR3 contains 16 residues. Trimming shortened V by 8 bases and J by 6 bases, and 20 bases separated the two germline ends. CDR3 residues: CASAKTRGMVNSPLHF. In nucleotides, the CDR3 is TGTGCCAGTGCTAAGACCCGGGGAATGGTTAATTCACCCCTCCACTTT.

This chain uses TRBV7-2 with TRBJ1-6; unclear D gene. Germline V lookup: CDR1 SGHTA, CDR2 FQGNSA. CDR3 size: 13 residues. V lost 3 bases, J lost 8 bases, and 8 bases lay in between. For the CDR3, the DNA is TGTGCCAGCAGCTTTATAACGGATTCACCCCTCCACTTT. Encoded protein: CASSFITDSPLHF.

This chain connects TRBV4-3 to TRBJ2-2, with D tentatively TRBD1 or TRBD2 (5 bases each). Trimming took 5 bases from V and 6 from J, leaving 16 bases between them. Germline CDR1 and CDR2: LGHNA and YSLEER. The CDR3 totals 15 residues. In nucleotides, the CDR3 is TGCGCCAGCAGCATAACTAGTGTGGGGGCCGGGGAGCTGTTTTTT. Translating gives CASSITSVGAGELFF.

The CDR3 DNA follows: TGTGCCAGCAGCCCCCGGTCTAGCACAGATACGCAGTATTTT. Protein sequence: CASSPRSSTDTQYF. The V and J genes are TRBV7-9 and TRBJ2-3; D is unclear. The CDR3 extends over 14 amino acids. Per the germline V gene, CDR1 is SEHNR and CDR2 is FQNEAQ (reference sequence). Trimming pared 5 bases from V and 0 bases from J, leaving 9 bases between.

Concerning this clone: Other DNA sequences in this specimen translate into the identical CDR3. The V gene is TRBV9, the J gene TRBJ2-3; D is perhaps TRBD1 or TRBD2 (5 bases each). There are 15 residues in the CDR3. Germline V gene sequence: CDR1 SGDLS, CDR2 YYNGEE. Deletions cut 0 bases from V and 2 bases from J, with 10 bases between. As DNA, the CDR3 is TGTGCCAGCAGCGTAGGTGGGGGTTCCACAGATACGCAGTATTTT. This codes for CASSVGGGSTDTQYF.

The chain joins TRBV6-1 to TRBJ1-1; 7 bases fit TRBD1. The CDR3 is 14 residues long. Germline V gene lookup returns CDR1 MNHNS and CDR2 SASEGT. Unmatched junction bases numbered 7, after V lost 8 bases and J lost 1 base. The CDR3 loop is CASLAGGENTEAFF. As DNA, the CDR3 is TGTGCCAGCTTGGCAGGGGGGGAGAACACTGAAGCTTTCTTT.

The V and J genes are TRBV4-3 and TRBJ2-3, with 9 nucleotides matching TRBD2. With V trimmed by 7 bases and J by 3 bases, 11 bases remained unmatched. CDR3 length equals 16 residues. Looked up from germline, CDR1 is LGHNA and CDR2 is YSLEER. The CDR3 nucleotides are TGCGCCAGCACTCCTTTTATAGCGGGAGAAACAGATACGCAGTATTTT. This gives the protein CASTPFIAGETDTQYF.

V and J are TRBV6-5 and TRBJ2-7, with 16 bases identical to TRBD2. The V segment lost 4 bases and the J segment 5 bases; nucleotides outside the gene matches: 2. Germline-derived CDR1 and CDR2 are MNHEY and SVGAGI. The CDR3 runs 15 residues. The CDR3 sequence: CASSWGLAGGNEQYF. CDR3 in DNA: TGTGCCAGCAGTTGGGGACTAGCGGGAGGGAACGAGCAGTACTTC.

Notes on this clone: The sample has other DNA sequences that encode this CDR3 too. The rearrangement joins TRBV6-6 to TRBJ2-1, with D hard to call. Trimming removed 6 bases at V and 4 bases at J, with 10 bases between. The V gene's germline CDR1 is MNHNY and CDR2 SVGAGI (reference sequence). This CDR3 has 13 amino acids. CDR3: CASSPAAYNEQFF. The CDR3 bases are TGTGCCAGCAGCCCGGCGGCTTACAATGAGCAGTTCTTC.